This T cell receptor (beta chain) was captured by sequencing in a study of T-cell memory formation after mild COVID-19. Study findings and constraints: There was no confirmation that second-wave clones peaking on day 37 were SARS-CoV-2 specific. For contracting clones, CD4+ ones sat mainly in CM and EM, CD8+ in EMRA.

TCR alpha and TCR beta cDNA libraries carrying sample barcodes and UMIs came from 5'RACE with constant-segment primers. TCRdb re-called the 5' RACE reads with MiXCR, one entry per CDR3 protein. The sample carries about half a million distinct CDR3 sequences, 15% to 20% recorded once. CDR1 and CDR2 (germline): SGHTA, FQGNSA. The V gene end was trimmed by 0 bases and the J gene end by 15 bases; junction bases not matched to a gene: 6. This CDR3 spans 15 amino acids. This clonotype appeared a few times. Its antigen remains unknown. The rearrangement uses TRBV7-2 and TRBJ2-1; TRBD2 agrees at 15 bases. Sequencing was done on a sample of PBMCs or a T cell subset sorted from them (not recorded which). The clonotype comes from an adult woman who had mild COVID-19 (a few samples of this study predate the infection). Cell type and time point are not known. The CDR3 nucleotides are TGTGCCAGCAGCTTAGCGCTGGGACTAGCGGGAGGTTTGTTCTTC. Protein product: CASSLALGLAGGLFF.